The entry below gives a single T cell receptor (beta chain) sequence along with its context. Its matching antigen is unknown. The data derive from a study of T cell responses to AZD1222 COVID-19 vaccine. At the level of the study: Second doses at about 4 or about 12 weeks were pooled. Study-wide findings and caveats: There were mostly white British donors and more females than males, and clonal diversity was possibly underestimated. Spike-specific TCR breadth and depth went up after people got two AZD1222 doses.

Repertoires were generated with immunoSEQ multiplex PCR, while TCRdb's copy carries only in-frame clones and drops some. Here the sample spans around 180,000 clones, roughly nine tenths being singletons. This CDR3 is built from 13 residues. V was clipped by 5 bases and J by 0 bases, with 5 bases between them. Germline CDR1 reads SGHAT; CDR2 reads FQNNGV. The gene calls are TRBV11-2 and TRBJ1-5; no definite D call. This TCR was sampled from an adult in good health. Sequences were derived from peripheral blood, sampled on day 0 of AZD1222 vaccination. CDR3 sequence: CASSLYSNQPQHF. The CDR3 nucleotides are TGTGCCAGCAGCCTTTATAGCAATCAGCCCCAGCATTTT.